A selection of T cell receptor beta chains follows, all from one sample in a study of type 1 regulatory T cells. These receptors have no known antigen. TCRdb ran MiXCR on the reads and lists one entry per CDR3 protein. The sample holds about 69,000 distinct CDR3 sequences, less than 25% seen once. What was sequenced was cultured type 1 regulatory T (Tr1) cells, either the whole culture or a sorted fraction (not recorded which). The source of these receptors is a human donor in good health. Each CDR3 is given with its conserved first and last residue. The order of the fields is V gene, clone size, J gene, D gene, CDR3 protein, CDR3 DNA. The D gene is left open where the match is weak. The size field is filled for only some rows; it gives once, few, many or a size class.

TRBV9	.	TRBJ1-1	.	CASSVVSVNTEAFF	TGTGCCAGCAGCGTAGTTTCTGTGAACACTGAAGCTTTCTTT
TRBV5-1	.	TRBJ2-7	TRBD1	CASSLTGVSTHEQYF	TGCGCCAGCAGCCTGACAGGGGTTTCTACCCACGAGCAGTACTTC
TRBV12-3/TRBV12-4	.	TRBJ2-3	.	CASGRRSTDTQYF	TGTGCCAGCGGGAGGCGAAGCACAGATACGCAGTATTTT
TRBV5-5	few	TRBJ2-7	.	CASSSLYEQYF	TGTGCCAGCAGCTCCCTCTACGAGCAGTACTTC
TRBV18	few	TRBJ2-5	.	CASSPGVETQYF	TGTGCCAGCTCCCCCGGGGTGGAGACCCAGTACTTC
TRBV15	few	TRBJ2-1	TRBD1	CATGNRGPGYNEQFF	TGTGCCACCGGGAACAGGGGGCCCGGATACAATGAGCAGTTCTTC
TRBV12-3/TRBV12-4	.	TRBJ2-1	TRBD2	CASSPGTSGIQFF	TGTGCCAGCAGTCCCGGGACTAGCGGGATCCAGTTCTTC
TRBV11-3	.	TRBJ2-6	.	CTSSPRSGANVLTF	TGTACCAGCAGCCCTAGGTCTGGGGCCAACGTCCTGACTTTC
TRBV29-1	few	TRBJ1-2	.	CSARGLLGNYGYTF	TGCAGCGCCCGTGGGTTATTGGGTAACTATGGCTACACCTTC
TRBV7-9	.	TRBJ1-6	TRBD1	CASSLTGEGSPLHF	TGTGCCAGCAGCTTGACAGGGGAAGGTTCACCCCTCCACTTT
TRBV12-3/TRBV12-4	few	TRBJ2-3	.	CASSFEGGKYF	TGTGCCAGCAGTTTCGAGGGAGGAAAGTATTTT
TRBV5-1	few	TRBJ2-5	.	CASSLALGPPQETQYF	TGCGCCAGCAGCTTGGCCCTAGGGCCTCCTCAAGAGACCCAGTACTTC
TRBV5-1	.	TRBJ2-3	.	CASSLTGTPGADTQYF	TGCGCCAGCAGCTTGACCGGGACCCCCGGAGCAGATACGCAGTATTTT
TRBV12-3/TRBV12-4	.	TRBJ2-7	.	CASSLTSRYYEQYF	TGTGCCAGCAGTTTAACGTCTCGGTACTACGAGCAGTACTTC
TRBV5-1	.	TRBJ2-3	TRBD2	CASSLLAGGGDTDTQYF	TGCGCCAGCAGCTTGCTAGCGGGAGGCGGGGACACAGATACGCAGTATTTT
TRBV5-1	few	TRBJ1-3	TRBD1	CASSSTGDTGNTIYF	TGCGCCAGCAGCTCAACAGGGGATACTGGAAACACCATATATTTT
TRBV7-3	.	TRBJ1-1	.	CASSLGGAVLWNTEAFF	TGTGCCAGCAGCTTAGGTGGGGCAGTCCTATGGAACACTGAAGCTTTCTTT
TRBV6-5	.	TRBJ2-3	.	CASSRGFSTDTQYF	TGTGCCAGCAGTCGCGGGTTTAGCACAGATACGCAGTATTTT
TRBV12-3/TRBV12-4	many	TRBJ1-4	.	CASSYSRTNEKLFF	TGTGCCAGCAGTTATAGTAGGACTAATGAAAAACTGTTTTTT
TRBV9	.	TRBJ1-6	.	CASSVDPSNDSPLHF	TGTGCCAGCAGCGTAGATCCGTCCAACGATTCACCCCTCCACTTT
TRBV2	.	TRBJ2-7	.	CASRLGYEQYF	TGTGCCAGCAGACTAGGATACGAGCAGTACTTC
TRBV11-3	few	TRBJ1-1	.	CASSSFRGTEAFF	TGTGCCAGCAGCTCATTCAGGGGAACTGAAGCTTTCTTT
TRBV7-6	few	TRBJ2-3	TRBD2	CASSPLAGGSSTDTQYF	TGTGCCAGCAGCCCCTTGGCGGGAGGCTCTAGCACAGATACGCAGTATTTT
TRBV7-7	.	TRBJ2-7	.	CAVGGGVYEQYF	TGTGCCGTAGGGGGAGGAGTCTACGAGCAGTACTTC
TRBV27	.	TRBJ2-3	.	CASSLINSPDTQYF	TGTGCCAGCAGTCTCATTAATAGCCCAGATACGCAGTATTTT
TRBV5-1	.	TRBJ1-1	.	CASSFGSNTEAFF	TGCGCCAGCAGCTTTGGCTCAAACACTGAAGCTTTCTTT
TRBV20-1	.	TRBJ2-1	TRBD1	CSANGQGMVGEQFF	TGCAGTGCTAATGGACAGGGGATGGTCGGTGAGCAGTTCTTC
TRBV7-2	few	TRBJ1-6	TRBD1	CASSFDRGYSPLHF	TGTGCCAGCAGCTTCGACAGGGGCTATTCACCCCTCCACTTT
TRBV6-2/TRBV6-3	.	TRBJ2-7	.	CASNPRWQLIAYEQYF	TGTGCCAGCAACCCGCGGTGGCAGTTGATCGCCTACGAGCAGTACTTC
TRBV4-2	.	TRBJ1-1	TRBD1	CASSQDTGETEAFF	TGTGCCAGCAGCCAAGATACAGGGGAAACTGAAGCTTTCTTT
TRBV29-1	few	TRBJ2-3	.	CSVDGKRANTQYF	TGCAGCGTTGATGGAAAAAGGGCCAATACGCAGTATTTT
TRBV20-1	few	TRBJ1-6	TRBD1	CSAIDRGSPLHF	TGCAGTGCTATTGACAGGGGTTCACCCCTCCACTTT
TRBV7-8	.	TRBJ2-3	.	CASSLDFPNSDTQYF	TGTGCCAGCAGCTTAGATTTTCCGAACTCAGATACGCAGTATTTT
TRBV18	.	TRBJ2-6	TRBD1	CASSPFRTGIFSGANVLTF	TGTGCCAGCTCACCATTTCGGACAGGGATTTTCTCTGGGGCCAACGTCCTGACTTTC
TRBV7-8	few	TRBJ2-2	.	CASSLVEGANTGELFF	TGTGCCAGCAGCTTAGTAGAGGGGGCGAACACCGGGGAGCTGTTTTTT
TRBV7-9	.	TRBJ1-4	TRBD1	CASSGPGQGGEKLFF	TGTGCCAGCAGCGGACCGGGACAGGGGGGTGAAAAACTGTTTTTT
TRBV20-1	many	TRBJ2-2	TRBD1	CSAKPVDRVTGELFF	TGCAGTGCTAAGCCCGTCGACAGGGTGACCGGGGAGCTGTTTTTT
TRBV21-1	few	TRBJ2-1	.	CASSNNTGDSYYNEQFF	TGTGCCAGCAGCAATAACACAGGGGACAGCTACTACAATGAGCAGTTCTTC
TRBV7-2	.	TRBJ2-1	TRBD2	CASSFTSGNEQFF	TGTGCCAGCAGCTTTACTAGCGGCAATGAGCAGTTCTTC
TRBV5-1	few	TRBJ2-7	TRBD1	CASQKRTGQGGEQYF	TGCGCCAGCCAAAAACGAACTGGACAGGGGGGCGAGCAGTACTTC
TRBV27	.	TRBJ2-5	.	CASRGVVETQYF	TGTGCCAGCAGAGGGGTGGTGGAGACCCAGTACTTC
TRBV12-3/TRBV12-4	.	TRBJ1-2	.	CASSFRPSYGYTF	TGTGCCAGCAGTTTCCGGCCGAGCTATGGCTACACCTTC
TRBV20-1	many	TRBJ2-5	.	CSAPIAGREETQYF	TGCAGTGCTCCGATAGCCGGGAGAGAAGAGACCCAGTACTTC
TRBV6-5	.	TRBJ1-4	TRBD1	CASRRQGAKLFF	TGTGCCAGCAGACGACAGGGGGCAAAACTGTTTTTT
TRBV27	.	TRBJ1-1	.	CASRPLLGTEAFF	TGTGCCAGCCGACCCCTTTTGGGCACTGAAGCTTTCTTT
TRBV5-1	.	TRBJ2-2	TRBD2	CASSFPLAGEAGELFF	TGCGCCAGCAGCTTCCCCTTAGCGGGAGAAGCCGGGGAGCTGTTTTTT
TRBV29-1	few	TRBJ2-2	TRBD2	CSVIGLAGASGELFF	TGCAGCGTCATCGGACTAGCGGGAGCATCCGGGGAGCTGTTTTTT
TRBV29-1	.	TRBJ2-3	.	CSVEAAERAQYF	TGCAGCGTAGAAGCGGCAGAGAGGGCGCAGTATTTT